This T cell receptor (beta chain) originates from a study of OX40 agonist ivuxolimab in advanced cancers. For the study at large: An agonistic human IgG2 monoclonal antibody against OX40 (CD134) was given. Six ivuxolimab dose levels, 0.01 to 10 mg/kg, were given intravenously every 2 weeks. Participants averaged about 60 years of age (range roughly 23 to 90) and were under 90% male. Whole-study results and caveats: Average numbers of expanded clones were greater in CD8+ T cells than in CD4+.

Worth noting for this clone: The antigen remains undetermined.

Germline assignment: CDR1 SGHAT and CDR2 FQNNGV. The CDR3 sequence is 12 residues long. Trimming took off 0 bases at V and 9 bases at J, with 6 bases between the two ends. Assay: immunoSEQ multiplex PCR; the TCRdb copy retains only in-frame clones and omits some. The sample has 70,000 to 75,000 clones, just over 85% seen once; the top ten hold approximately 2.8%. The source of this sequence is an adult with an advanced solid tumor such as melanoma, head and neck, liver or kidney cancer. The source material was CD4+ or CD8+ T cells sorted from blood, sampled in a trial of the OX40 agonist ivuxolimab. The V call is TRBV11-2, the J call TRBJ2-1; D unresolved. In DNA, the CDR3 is TGTGCCAGCAGCTTAGATCTTAGTGAGCAGTTCTTC. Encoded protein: CASSLDLSEQFF.